This T cell receptor (beta chain) derives from a study of T cell responses to AZD1222 COVID-19 vaccine. Study-level points and caveats: Donors skewed white British and female; clonal diversity was possibly underestimated. Increased Spike-specific TCR breadth and depth were observed after two AZD1222 doses. Seropositive at baseline were only six AZD1222 recipients.

Note on this clone: What it recognizes is unknown.

CDR1 is SQVTM and CDR2 is ANQGSEA in the germline V gene. The V and J ends lost 3 bases and 0 bases respectively, with 10 bases between them. The CDR3 sequence is 14 residues long. Sequencing was performed with immunoSEQ multiplex PCR; in TCRdb, only in-frame clones are kept and a portion is missing. The sample gives approximately 27,000 clones, roughly 89% of which show up once; 1% to 1.5% is in the top ten. This receptor was taken from an adult in good health. V usage is TRBV29-1 and J usage is TRBJ2-3, with D perhaps TRBD1 (6 bases). The starting material was peripheral blood, obtained on day 0 of AZD1222 vaccination. For the CDR3, the DNA is TGCAGCGTTGATTGGCAGGGGAGCACAGATACGCAGTATTTT. As protein: CSVDWQGSTDTQYF.